The rows below give T cell receptor beta chains drawn from one sample of a study of metastatic and nonmetastatic thyroid tumors. TCRdb re-called the PCR reads with MiXCR. The profile shows some 55,000 clones, 20% of them singletons. Sequencing used blood. The receptors were sampled from a female donor with papillary thyroid cancer or a benign thyroid nodule (not recorded which). Some clones in this sample may be carry-over from other donors' samples. Each CDR3 is given without its conserved first and last residue.

TRBV7-3,TRBJ2-1,AIKKGHEQF
TRBV6-1,TRBJ2-5,ASSAESTQY
TRBV9,TRBJ2-1,ASSVGPQTGYNEQF
TRBV28,TRBJ1-1,ASTSVHGNTEAF
TRBV5-4,TRBJ2-7,ATPKAGTAGREQY
TRBV9,TRBJ2-7,TSSERGSVYSYEQY
TRBV5-6,TRBJ2-7,ASSRYGQGGQY
TRBV2,TRBJ1-5,ASSEATGVKPQH
TRBV3-1,TRBJ1-1,ASSHSSTEAF
TRBV28,TRBJ2-1,ASKYPGLAGGPYNEQF
TRBV29-1,TRBJ2-3,SGAATRSQDTQY
TRBV15,TRBJ2-3,ATSGLDTDTQY
TRBV11-2,TRBJ2-1,ASSLGGQYNEQF
TRBV29-1,TRBJ2-5,SVAQTRETQY
TRBV11-2,TRBJ2-5,ASSTNRGRRTQY
TRBV30,TRBJ1-6,AWSVIAGEVSPLH
TRBV7-3,TRBJ2-1,ASSPGTGSNEQF
TRBV4-1,TRBJ1-2,ASSTRTGGNYGYT
TRBV20-1,TRBJ1-5,SAITGSNQPQH
TRBV20-1,TRBJ2-7,SAISHYEQY
TRBV5-4,TRBJ2-2,ASSSKYIAGDTGELF
TRBV27,TRBJ2-5,ASRRQGGGTGRAETQY
TRBV19,TRBJ1-5,AIGTGALFQPQH
TRBV6-5,TRBJ2-7,ASIYTQGAGYEQY
TRBV6-2/TRBV6-3,TRBJ2-7,ASSYRGYEQY
TRBV7-9,TRBJ2-1,ASSPLLGREQF
TRBV6-2/TRBV6-3,TRBJ2-7,ASSYLASGGTSYEQY
TRBV20-1,TRBJ1-6,SAPDLSSPLH
TRBV29-1,TRBJ2-5,SVEDQGIRETQY
TRBV20-1,TRBJ1-5,SATGGLDQPQH
TRBV5-1,TRBJ2-3,ASSLLSITDTQY
TRBV6-1,TRBJ2-7,ASSEGGGTSGYEQY
TRBV28,TRBJ2-1,ASSLFWTSGRGVYNEQF
TRBV5-1,TRBJ1-6,ASSLVWGAVSPLH
TRBV28,TRBJ2-3,ASTRRDTQY
TRBV19,TRBJ2-1,ASSIVSLGHEQF
TRBV11-2,TRBJ2-2,ASSLLLASTGELF
TRBV20-1,TRBJ2-7,SAGGGGGGFYEQY
TRBV3-1,TRBJ2-1,ASSQGGGREQF
TRBV5-5,TRBJ2-7,ASSLQGVVSYEQY
TRBV5-6,TRBJ1-1,ASSPTLDRNTEAF
TRBV28,TRBJ1-2,ASSFVNYGYT
TRBV5-1,TRBJ2-1,ASSLDTSSYNEQF
TRBV28,TRBJ1-2,ASNSDRAGDGYT
TRBV7-2,TRBJ2-7,ASSLGLAGSYDQY
TRBV7-2,TRBJ2-7,ASSLTWVKEQY
TRBV5-5,TRBJ1-1,ASSLLATEAF
TRBV7-3,TRBJ2-3,ASSPGLSGFTHTQY
TRBV7-9,TRBJ2-5,ASSSQETQY
TRBV5-1,TRBJ1-3,ASSLGTGPGNTIY
TRBV20-1,TRBJ1-1,SPGFQPTGPEAF
TRBV3-1,TRBJ2-2,ASSSRLADTGELF
TRBV18,TRBJ1-3,ASSTSSGNTIY
TRBV6-5,TRBJ2-3,ASSYSPQGARDTQY
TRBV12-3/TRBV12-4,TRBJ1-4,ASRTGASPNEKLF
TRBV29-1,TRBJ2-3,SVGPSGGTDTQY
TRBV5-1,TRBJ2-1,ASSPTGGLTIYDEQF
TRBV7-3,TRBJ2-3,ASSSPGGTDTQY
TRBV6-2/TRBV6-3,TRBJ2-7,ASSSLSVGRIHEQY